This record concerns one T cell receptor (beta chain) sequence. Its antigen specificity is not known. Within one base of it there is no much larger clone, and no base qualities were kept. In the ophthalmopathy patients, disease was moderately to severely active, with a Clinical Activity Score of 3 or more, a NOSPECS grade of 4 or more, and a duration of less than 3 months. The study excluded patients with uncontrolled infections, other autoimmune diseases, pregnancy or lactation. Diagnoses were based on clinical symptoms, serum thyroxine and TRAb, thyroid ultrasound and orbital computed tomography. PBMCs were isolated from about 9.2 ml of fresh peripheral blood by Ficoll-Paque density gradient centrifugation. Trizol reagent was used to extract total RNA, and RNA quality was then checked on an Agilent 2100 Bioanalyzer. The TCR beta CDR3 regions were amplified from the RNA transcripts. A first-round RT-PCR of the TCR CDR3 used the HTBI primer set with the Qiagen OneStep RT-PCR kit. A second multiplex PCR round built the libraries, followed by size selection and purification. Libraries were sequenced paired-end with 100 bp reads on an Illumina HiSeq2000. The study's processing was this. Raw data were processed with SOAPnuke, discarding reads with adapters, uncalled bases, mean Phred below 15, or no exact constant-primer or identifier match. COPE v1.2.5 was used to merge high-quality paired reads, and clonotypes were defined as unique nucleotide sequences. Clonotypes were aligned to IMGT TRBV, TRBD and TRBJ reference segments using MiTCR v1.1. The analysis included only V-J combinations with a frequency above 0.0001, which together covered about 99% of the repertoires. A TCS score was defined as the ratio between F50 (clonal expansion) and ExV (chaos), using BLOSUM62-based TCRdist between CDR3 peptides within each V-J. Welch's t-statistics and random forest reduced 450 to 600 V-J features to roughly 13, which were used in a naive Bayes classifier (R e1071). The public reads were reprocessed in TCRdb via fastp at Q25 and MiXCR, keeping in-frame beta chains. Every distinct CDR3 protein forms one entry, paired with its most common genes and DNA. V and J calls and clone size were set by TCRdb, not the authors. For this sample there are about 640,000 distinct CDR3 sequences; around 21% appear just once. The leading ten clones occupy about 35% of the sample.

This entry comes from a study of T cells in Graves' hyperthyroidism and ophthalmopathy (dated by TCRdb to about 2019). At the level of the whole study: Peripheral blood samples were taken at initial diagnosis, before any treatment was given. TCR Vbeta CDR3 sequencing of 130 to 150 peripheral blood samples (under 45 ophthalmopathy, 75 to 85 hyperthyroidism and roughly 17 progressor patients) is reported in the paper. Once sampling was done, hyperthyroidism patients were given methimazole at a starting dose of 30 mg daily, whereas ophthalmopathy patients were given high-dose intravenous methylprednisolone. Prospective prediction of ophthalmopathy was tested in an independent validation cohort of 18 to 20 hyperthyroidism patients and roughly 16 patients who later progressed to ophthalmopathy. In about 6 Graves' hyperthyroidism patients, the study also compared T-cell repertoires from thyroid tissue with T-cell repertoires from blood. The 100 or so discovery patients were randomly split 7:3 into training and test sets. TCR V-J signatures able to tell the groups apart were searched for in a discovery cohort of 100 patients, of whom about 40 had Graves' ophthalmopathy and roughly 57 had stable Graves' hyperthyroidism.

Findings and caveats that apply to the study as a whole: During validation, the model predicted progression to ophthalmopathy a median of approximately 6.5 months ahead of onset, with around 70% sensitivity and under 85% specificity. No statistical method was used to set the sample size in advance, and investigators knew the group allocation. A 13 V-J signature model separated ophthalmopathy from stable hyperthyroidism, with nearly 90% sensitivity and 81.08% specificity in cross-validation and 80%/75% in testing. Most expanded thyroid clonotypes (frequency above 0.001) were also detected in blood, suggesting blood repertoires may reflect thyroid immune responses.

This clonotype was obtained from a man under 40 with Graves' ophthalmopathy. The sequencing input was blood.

In nucleotides, the sequence is TGCAGTGCTAAAACAGGGAGGGAGACCCAGTACTTC. Translated, it gives CSAKTGRETQYF. This chain joins TRBV20-1 to TRBJ2-5, with a tentative D call of TRBD1 or TRBD2, each matching 6 bases. From its cysteine to its phenylalanine, the CDR3 spans 12 amino acids. Left in the record is the CDR3 DNA by itself, 36 bases read in frame from the first base. A distance of 11 bases separates the germline ends of V and J, which lose 4 bases and 5 bases respectively. The germline V gene encodes CDR1 DFQATT and CDR2 SNEGSKA (reference sequence).